One sample yielded the 27 T cell receptor beta chains listed below, sequenced in a study of T cell responses to AZD1222 COVID-19 vaccine (dated by TCRdb to 2020 to 2023). The sample's time point, from its label and the paper: about 28 days (+/-7) after the second vaccine dose. Libraries were constructed by the immunoSEQ multiplex PCR assay. As stored in TCRdb, this immuneACCESS dataset retains in-frame rearrangements with V and J assigned. A fraction of the clones does not appear; measured against another copy, unresolved V genes explain less than half of the discrepancy, and the remainder lacks a known reason. For this sample there are 91,000 or so clones; around nine tenths appear just once. 2.5% to 3.5% of the sample rests with the top ten. This sample comprised peripheral blood, obtained 28 days after the second AZD1222 dose. These receptor sequences come from an adult who received the AZD1222 COVID-19 vaccine.

This sequence joins TRBV6-5 and TRBJ2-2; a weak D match, TRBD1 (6 bases). CDR3 length: 14 residues. Germline-derived CDR1 and CDR2 are MNHEY and SVGAGI. With 7 bases removed from V and 2 bases from J, the gap between germline ends came to 11 bases. CDR3 sequence: CASTTGLNTGELFF. CDR3 DNA sequence: TGTGCCAGCACCACAGGGCTCAACACCGGGGAGCTGTTTTTT.

V usage is TRBV18 and J usage is TRBJ1-5, with TRBD1 matching over 7 bases. This CDR3 comprises 17 residues. Unmatched junction bases numbered 10, after V lost 3 bases and J lost 2 bases. Germline lookup yields CDR1 KGHSH and CDR2 LQKENI. As DNA, the CDR3 is TGTGCCAGCTCACCTAAGGTGACAGGGAATGGCAATCAGCCCCAGCATTTT. It specifies CASSPKVTGNGNQPQHF.

The chain links TRBV3-1 (or the pseudogene TRBV3-2) to TRBJ1-2; 8 bases fit TRBD1. CDR3 length: 13 residues. The ends lost 1 base at V and 5 bases at J; junction bases unmatched: 0. Looked up from germline, CDR1 is LGHDT and CDR2 is YNNKEL (reference sequence). The CDR3 here is CASSQGTGYGYTF. Here the CDR3 DNA reads TGTGCCAGCAGCCAAGGGACAGGGTATGGCTACACCTTC.

This clone turned up a few times. Here the CDR3 reads CASSESGTGYGYTF. DNA for the CDR3: TGCGCCAGCAGTGAGTCGGGGACTGGATATGGCTACACCTTC. The V gene is TRBV10-2, the J gene TRBJ1-2; a possible D gene is TRBD1 (5 bases). The CDR3 is 14 residues long. Germline-derived CDR1 and CDR2 are WSHSY and SAAADI. V lost 0 bases and J lost 5, with 10 bases in between.

J is TRBJ1-1 and V is TRBV27; 7 nucleotides match TRBD1. V gave up 4 bases and J gave up 6 bases; unmatched junction bases: 5. The CDR3 is 13 amino acids. The germline V gene has CDR1 MNHEY and CDR2 SMNVEV (reference sequence). The CDR3 region is CASSWDRLSEAFF. The CDR3 nucleotides are TGTGCCAGCAGTTGGGACAGACTATCTGAAGCTTTCTTT.

The chain links TRBV6-6 to TRBJ2-2, with a weak D call TRBD2 (6 bases). The CDR3 runs to 16 residues. V gave up 6 bases and J gave up 4 bases, with 18 bases separating them. Germline V gives CDR1 MNHNY, CDR2 SVGAGI (reference sequence). This CDR3 is CASRPGYAGPTGELFF. Here the CDR3 DNA reads TGTGCCAGCAGGCCTGGTTACGCGGGGCCCACCGGGGAGCTGTTTTTT.

V and J are TRBV7-2 and TRBJ1-4; TRBD1 might be the D (5 bases). Germline values: CDR1 SGHTA, CDR2 FQGNSA. Trimming pared 0 bases from V and 11 bases from J, leaving 16 bases between. CDR3 length: 15 amino acids. This CDR3 reads CASSLAGKGMGKLFF. The CDR3 DNA follows: TGTGCCAGCAGCTTAGCGGGAAAGGGGATGGGGAAACTGTTTTTT.

This rearrangement joins TRBV3-1 (or the pseudogene TRBV3-2) to TRBJ2-1; TRBD2 aligns across 10 bases. The CDR3 is made up of 16 amino acids. V was clipped by 4 bases and J by 3 bases; unmatched bases: 6. Germline loops: CDR1 LGHDT, CDR2 YNNKEL (reference sequence). The CDR3 here is CASSLSGGPLYNEQFF. The CDR3 DNA reads as TGTGCCAGCAGCCTTAGCGGGGGGCCTCTCTACAATGAGCAGTTCTTC.

This clone has a handful of counts. The rearrangement uses TRBV7-9 and TRBJ1-2; 7 bases align to TRBD1. This CDR3 has 18 residues. V was pared by 2 bases and J by 6 bases, with 18 bases of the junction left unmatched. Germline V CDR1 and CDR2: SEHNR, FQNEAQ (reference sequence). The DNA for the CDR3 is TGTGCCAGCAGCTTATTAGGGTTGAAGGGGGCTCATGATCATGGCTACACCTTC. The encoded protein is CASSLLGLKGAHDHGYTF.

This chain links TRBV28 with TRBJ1-3; D is unclear. The CDR3 length is 14 residues. V was shortened by 6 bases and J by 1 base, with 10 bases between the two germline ends. Germline CDR1 reads MDHEN; CDR2 reads SYDVKM. CDR3 nucleotide sequence: TGTGCCAGCAGAGAGGCAATTTCTGGAAACACCATATATTTT. This codes for CASREAISGNTIYF. The variable domain in full, completed from reference TRBV28 and TRBJ1-3, reads DVKVTQSSRYLVKRTGEKVFLECVQDMDHENMFWYRQDPGLGLRLIYFSYDVKMKEKGDIPEGYSVSREKKERFSLILESASTNQTSMYLCASREAISGNTIYFGEGSWLTVV.

The rearrangement uses TRBV14 and TRBJ1-4, with 8 bases identical to TRBD1. Germline V CDR1 and CDR2: SGHDN, FVKESK. With 2 bases clipped from V and 3 bases from J, the junction kept 14 bases outside the gene matches. This CDR3 comprises 19 residues. CDR3: CASSQTPWGRGRANEKLFF. In DNA, the CDR3 is TGTGCCAGCAGCCAAACCCCCTGGGGCAGGGGGCGAGCTAATGAAAAACTGTTTTTT. Complete variable domain (other parts from reference TRBV14 and TRBJ1-4): EAGVTQFPSHSVIEKGQTVTLRCDPISGHDNLYWYRRVMGKEIKFLLHFVKESKQDESGMPNNRFLAERTGGTYSTLKVQPAELEDSGVYFCASSQTPWGRGRANEKLFFGSGTQLSVL.

The chain is built from TRBV12-3 or TRBV12-4 and TRBJ1-3, with unresolved D. CDR3 length: 13 amino acids. Trimming shortened V by 8 bases and J by 4 bases, and 12 bases separated the two germline ends. The CDR3 sequence is CASSPRQGNTIYF. DNA for the CDR3: TGTGCCAGCTCCCCTAGGCAAGGAAACACCATATATTTT.

This clone was seen only a few times. DNA of the CDR3: TGTGCCAGCAGCGCGCTTCGGGGCAGTCCTAATGAAAAACTGTTTTTT. Translating it yields CASSALRGSPNEKLFF. The J gene is TRBJ1-4, the V gene TRBV11-2, with D perhaps TRBD1 (5 bases). Between the trimmed V and J ends, which lost 5 bases and 3 bases, there was a span of 16 bases. Germline V lookup: CDR1 SGHAT, CDR2 FQNNGV. The CDR3 is 16 residues long.

This chain links TRBV5-1 with TRBJ2-3; tentatively, D is TRBD1 (5 bases). This CDR3 spans 16 amino acids. V lost 1 base and J lost 1, with 13 bases in between. Germline V gives CDR1 SGHRS, CDR2 YFSETQ. Here the CDR3 DNA reads TGCGCCAGCAGCTTGCTAGGGGCACCCGGCACAGATACGCAGTATTTT. It encodes CASSLLGAPGTDTQYF.

Here the CDR3 reads CASSLGWDEQYF. Written as DNA, the CDR3 is TGTGCCAGCAGCCTAGGGTGGGACGAGCAGTACTTC. This chain links TRBV3-1 (or the pseudogene TRBV3-2) with TRBJ2-7; no clear D gene. Germline CDR1 is LGHDT and CDR2 is YNNKEL (reference sequence). V lost 4 bases and J lost 5, with 9 bases in between. CDR3 length equals 12 residues.

This clone was found once. The chain couples TRBV7-2 to TRBJ1-6, with a possible D match to TRBD1 (6 bases). Germline V gene data show CDR1 as SGHTA and CDR2 as FQGNSA. The CDR3 runs to 13 residues. V was clipped by 2 bases and J by 9 bases, with 8 bases between them. The CDR3 DNA sequence: TGTGCCAGCAGCTTAAGGGGGGCTTCACCCCTCCACTTT. It encodes CASSLRGASPLHF. Full variable domain (missing parts from reference TRBV7-2 and TRBJ1-6): GAGVSQSPSNKVTEKGKDVELRCDPISGHTALYWYRQSLGQGLEFLIYFQGNSAPDKSGLPSDRFSAERTGGSVSTLTIQRTQQEDSAVYLCASSLRGASPLHFGNGTRLTVT.

The rearrangement links TRBV6-1 to TRBJ2-3; 7 nucleotides agree with TRBD1. The CDR3 totals 15 residues. J gave up 2 bases and V 1 base, and 3 bases lay outside the gene matches. Germline-derived CDR1 and CDR2 are MNHNS and SASEGT. In DNA form, the CDR3 reads TGTGCCAGCAGTGAAGAGGACAGGTTCACAGATACGCAGTATTTT. Translation: CASSEEDRFTDTQYF.

This chain joins TRBV24-1 and TRBJ2-7, with D perhaps TRBD1 or TRBD2 (5 bases each). This CDR3 contains 18 residues. The germline V gene has CDR1 KGHDR and CDR2 SFDVKD. Trimming took 7 bases from V and 5 from J, leaving 29 bases between them. CDR3 sequence: CATRPPTPNIGAPHEQYF. The CDR3 region has the DNA TGTGCCACCAGGCCCCCGACTCCTAATATCGGGGCCCCCCACGAGCAGTACTTC.

This chain joins TRBV4-1 and TRBJ1-2; no firm D call. CDR3 length: 15 residues. Germline assignment: CDR1 MGHRA and CDR2 YSYEKL. With 4 bases removed from V and 0 bases from J, the gap between germline ends came to 12 bases. This CDR3 is CASSPSPEANYGYTF. The CDR3 bases are TGCGCCAGCAGCCCCAGCCCCGAGGCTAACTATGGCTACACCTTC.

The chain employs TRBV19 and TRBJ2-6; D may be TRBD2 (5 bases). V lost 6 bases and J lost 1, with 16 bases in between. The length of the CDR3 is 17 residues. Germline lookup yields CDR1 LNHDA and CDR2 SQIVND (reference sequence). The CDR3 DNA reads as TGTGCCAGTAGCCGGCCCCTCCGGGATTCTGGGGCCAACGTCCTGACTTTC. As protein: CASSRPLRDSGANVLTF.

The V call is TRBV7-2, the J call TRBJ1-2, with D maybe TRBD1 (5 bases). CDR1 is SGHTA, CDR2 FQGNSA, per germline. The ends were cut back, 3 bases at V and 4 bases at J, with 18 bases in the middle. The CDR3 is 16 residues long. The DNA of the CDR3 is TGTGCCAGCAGCTTTGGGACTCAGGAGGGCGGCTATGGCTACACCTTC. Its protein product is CASSFGTQEGGYGYTF.

CDR3 sequence reads: CSVSGTENQPQHF. The DNA for the CDR3 is TGCAGCGTCTCCGGGACAGAGAATCAGCCCCAGCATTTT. The chain is built from TRBV29-1 and TRBJ1-5; TRBD1 matches 7 bases. The CDR3 totals 13 residues. Germline loops: CDR1 SQVTM, CDR2 ANQGSEA. Losses at the gene ends were 6 bases for V and 4 bases for J; bases not matched to a gene: 6.

The rearrangement links TRBV9 to TRBJ1-1; TRBD1 is a possible D gene (6 bases). Trimming pared 0 bases from V and 6 bases from J, leaving 12 bases between. This CDR3 has 14 residues. Per the germline V gene, CDR1 is SGDLS and CDR2 is YYNGEE. CDR3 residues: CASSVVPGAAEAFF. The DNA for the CDR3 is TGTGCCAGCAGCGTAGTACCAGGGGCGGCTGAAGCTTTCTTT.

The J gene is TRBJ1-5, the V gene TRBV30, with 7 bases identical to TRBD1. The germline V gene encodes CDR1 GTSNPN and CDR2 SVGIG (reference sequence). The CDR3 has 16 residues. J lost 1 base, V lost 2 bases, and 8 bases had no gene match. Written as DNA, the CDR3 is TGTGCCTGGAGTAAGAAACCGGGACAGAGCAATCAGCCCCAGCATTTT. This codes for CAWSKKPGQSNQPQHF.

The rearrangement links TRBV2 to TRBJ2-5; TRBD2 agrees at 8 bases. The length of the CDR3 is 16 residues. The V gene end was trimmed by 3 bases and the J gene end by 4 bases; junction bases not matched to a gene: 10. The germline V gene encodes CDR1 SNHLY and CDR2 FYNNEI. The CDR3 nucleotides are TGTGCCAGCAGTGACTACGGGGGGGCTTCGGGAGAGACCCAGTACTTC. Amino acids: CASSDYGGASGETQYF.

The V and J genes are TRBV30 and TRBJ1-2; 7 nucleotides line up with TRBD1. CDR1 GTSNPN and CDR2 SVGIG come from the germline V gene (reference sequence). This CDR3 has 11 amino acids. The V and J ends lost 2 bases and 7 bases, in that order; junction bases with no gene match: 1. DNA for the CDR3: TGTGCCTGGAGTTCAGGGGGTGGCTACACCTTC. This encodes CAWSSGGGYTF.

V is TRBV5-6 and J is TRBJ1-2, with no clear D. The CDR3 extends over 13 amino acids. The germline V gene has CDR1 SGHDT and CDR2 YYEEEE. V was shortened by 0 bases and J by 4 bases, with 7 bases between the two germline ends. The DNA of the CDR3 is TGTGCCAGCAGCTTGGGGGGTTCCTATGGCTACACCTTC. Amino acid sequence: CASSLGGSYGYTF.